The source of this T cell receptor (beta chain) is a study of blood T cell repertoires in COVID-19. Study information: Specimens from acute and convalescent COVID-19 originated in the United States, Italy and Spain. PBMCs, B-cell-depleted T cells, or T cells were the source of the cDNA or gDNA that made up the material.

The CDR3 contains 16 residues. The germline CDR1 and CDR2 sequences are LNHDA and SQIVND (reference sequence). The V gene end was trimmed by 6 bases and the J gene end by 0 bases; junction bases not matched to a gene: 8. As originally analysed: It was from reference gene primer amplification that nucleated cell counts were estimated. Profiled with immunoSEQ multiplex PCR; TCRdb holds only in-frame clones, not every one. For V, J and clone size, that table is used; D and trimming come from the DNA. This table has some 67,000 clones, roughly 89% appearing once. The TCR comes from a woman aged 80 or older with acute or convalescent COVID-19. The J gene is TRBJ1-5, the V gene TRBV19; 7 nucleotides agree with TRBD1. The specimen sequenced was peripheral blood. The CDR3 DNA sequence: TGTGCCAGTAGACCCTCAGGGACAGCTAGCAATCAGCCCCAGCATTTT. This sequence encodes CASRPSGTASNQPQHF.